This is a list of T cell receptor beta chains from one sample in a study of T cell changes during pregnancy in multiple sclerosis. The repertoire was sequenced with immunoSEQ multiplex PCR; TCRdb's copy has only in-frame clones and lacks some. The table includes some 70,000 clones, about 90% detected once. This sample comprised peripheral blood, obtained in the second trimester of pregnancy. These receptors all stem from a female donor in good health, enrolled as a control in a pregnancy study. Both conserved end residues are part of each CDR3. A D gene is named only where the DNA matches it firmly. Part of the rows lack a size; the others show once, few, many or a class for expanded clones.

d_call: NA; j_call: TRBJ1-1; clone_size: NA; v_call: TRBV5-1; cdr3_nt: TGCGCCAGCAGCTTGTCCGGGGGCACTGAAGCTTTCTTT; cdr3_aa: CASSLSGGTEAFF
d_call: TRBD2; j_call: TRBJ2-7; clone_size: NA; v_call: TRBV27; cdr3_nt: TGTGCCAGCAGTTTAGGGGTGTCTAGCGGGAGCTACGAGCAGTACTTC; cdr3_aa: CASSLGVSSGSYEQYF
d_call: NA; j_call: TRBJ2-5; clone_size: NA; v_call: TRBV13; cdr3_nt: TGTGCCAGCAGCTTAGGGACACGCCAAGAGACCCAGTACTTC; cdr3_aa: CASSLGTRQETQYF
d_call: NA; j_call: TRBJ2-2; clone_size: NA; v_call: TRBV6-4; cdr3_nt: TGTGCCAGCAGTGACTCCGGGGGTAACACCGGGGAGCTGTTTTTT; cdr3_aa: CASSDSGGNTGELFF
d_call: NA; j_call: TRBJ2-7; clone_size: NA; v_call: TRBV21-1; cdr3_nt: TGTGCCAGCAGCAGGCCAAGGTACAGGGGCCCCTACGAGCAGTACTTC; cdr3_aa: CASSRPRYRGPYEQYF
d_call: NA; j_call: TRBJ2-7; clone_size: NA; v_call: TRBV28; cdr3_nt: TGTGCCAGCAGTACATTCGTCTTGGGGAGCGAGCAGTACTTC; cdr3_aa: CASSTFVLGSEQYF
d_call: NA; j_call: TRBJ2-2; clone_size: once; v_call: TRBV18; cdr3_nt: TGTGCCAGCTCGATAAATCGGGACACCGGGGAGCTGTTTTTT; cdr3_aa: CASSINRDTGELFF
d_call: NA; j_call: TRBJ2-5; clone_size: NA; v_call: TRBV28; cdr3_nt: TGTGCCAGCAGGACAGCGGGACCCCAGGGGGAGACCCAGTACTTC; cdr3_aa: CASRTAGPQGETQYF
d_call: TRBD2; j_call: TRBJ2-1; clone_size: NA; v_call: TRBV19; cdr3_nt: TGTGCCAGTAGTATGACTAGCGTTTACAATGAGCAGTTCTTC; cdr3_aa: CASSMTSVYNEQFF
d_call: NA; j_call: TRBJ1-5; clone_size: NA; v_call: TRBV5-1; cdr3_nt: TGCGCCAGCAGCTTGGATGGTCAGAGCAATCAGCCCCAGCATTTT; cdr3_aa: CASSLDGQSNQPQHF
d_call: TRBD1; j_call: TRBJ2-7; clone_size: NA; v_call: TRBV15; cdr3_nt: TGTGCCACCAGCATAAGAGGGACAGGGAATTCCTACGAGCAGTACTTC; cdr3_aa: CATSIRGTGNSYEQYF
d_call: TRBD1; j_call: TRBJ1-2; clone_size: NA; v_call: TRBV18; cdr3_nt: TGTGCCAGCTCACCAAGCCGGGACAGGGACCCCTATGGCTACACCTTC; cdr3_aa: CASSPSRDRDPYGYTF
d_call: NA; j_call: TRBJ1-3; clone_size: NA; v_call: TRBV5-8; cdr3_nt: TGTGCCAGCAGCTTGGAGGGGGTAACCGGAAACACCATATATTTT; cdr3_aa: CASSLEGVTGNTIYF
d_call: NA; j_call: TRBJ1-6; clone_size: NA; v_call: TRBV18; cdr3_nt: TGTGCCAGCTCACCAGAGGGGGTACGGTCACCCCTCCACTTT; cdr3_aa: CASSPEGVRSPLHF
d_call: NA; j_call: TRBJ2-7; clone_size: NA; v_call: TRBV9; cdr3_nt: TGTGCCAGCAGCGTGGGCGGGCGGTCCTACGAGCAGTACTTC; cdr3_aa: CASSVGGRSYEQYF
d_call: NA; j_call: TRBJ1-2; clone_size: NA; v_call: TRBV4-1; cdr3_nt: TGCGCCAGCAGCCAAGAGGCTTCGGGTGCTAACTATGGCTACACCTTC; cdr3_aa: CASSQEASGANYGYTF
d_call: TRBD2; j_call: TRBJ2-7; clone_size: NA; v_call: TRBV27; cdr3_nt: TGTGCCAGCAGTTTACGCGGGGGGACCAGATTCTACGAGCAGTACTTC; cdr3_aa: CASSLRGGTRFYEQYF
d_call: NA; j_call: TRBJ1-2; clone_size: NA; v_call: TRBV9; cdr3_nt: TGTGCCAGCAGCGTAGCGGGGGGCGGGGATGGCTACACCTTC; cdr3_aa: CASSVAGGGDGYTF
d_call: NA; j_call: TRBJ1-1; clone_size: NA; v_call: TRBV5-1; cdr3_nt: TGCGCCAGCAGCTTGGTGTCTTATGACACTGAAGCTTTCTTT; cdr3_aa: CASSLVSYDTEAFF
d_call: TRBD2; j_call: TRBJ2-3; clone_size: NA; v_call: TRBV28; cdr3_nt: TGTGCCAGCAGTTTTGAGGGAATGACTAGCGGGGTGACAGATACGCAGTATTTT; cdr3_aa: CASSFEGMTSGVTDTQYF
d_call: TRBD2; j_call: TRBJ2-1; clone_size: NA; v_call: TRBV7-3; cdr3_nt: TGTGCCAGCAGCATCCTCGGTAGCGGGAGTGGGAATGAGCAGTTCTTC; cdr3_aa: CASSILGSGSGNEQFF
d_call: TRBD1; j_call: TRBJ1-5; clone_size: NA; v_call: TRBV9; cdr3_nt: TGTGCCAGCAGCGCGGGACAGCACTTCAATCAGCCCCAGCATTTT; cdr3_aa: CASSAGQHFNQPQHF
d_call: NA; j_call: TRBJ1-5; clone_size: once; v_call: TRBV7-8; cdr3_nt: TGTGCCAGCAGCTTAGATGAGACAGGATATAGCAATCAGCCCCAGCATTTT; cdr3_aa: CASSLDETGYSNQPQHF
d_call: TRBD1; j_call: TRBJ1-2; clone_size: NA; v_call: TRBV7-8; cdr3_nt: TGTGCCAGCAGCCCCAGTGCACAGGGGCCTATGAACTATGGCTACACCTTC; cdr3_aa: CASSPSAQGPMNYGYTF
d_call: NA; j_call: TRBJ2-3; clone_size: once; v_call: TRBV19; cdr3_nt: TGTGCCAGTAGTATTTCGCAGGCCAATACGCAGTATTTT; cdr3_aa: CASSISQANTQYF
d_call: TRBD1; j_call: TRBJ1-2; clone_size: once; v_call: TRBV2; cdr3_nt: TGTGCCAGCAGGGAAAGGAGGACAGGTCCCTATGGCTACACCTTC; cdr3_aa: CASRERRTGPYGYTF
d_call: TRBD1; j_call: TRBJ2-7; clone_size: NA; v_call: TRBV18; cdr3_nt: TGTGCCAGCTCACCACCGACAGGGGGCTACGAGCAGTACTTC; cdr3_aa: CASSPPTGGYEQYF
d_call: TRBD1; j_call: TRBJ1-3; clone_size: NA; v_call: TRBV19; cdr3_nt: TGTGCCAGTTCGACAGGGGAGGTAAACACCATATATTTT; cdr3_aa: CASSTGEVNTIYF
d_call: NA; j_call: TRBJ1-1; clone_size: NA; v_call: TRBV12-2; cdr3_nt: TGTGCAAGTCGCTTTTCGGGGTATCACACTGAAGCTTTCTTT; cdr3_aa: CASRFSGYHTEAFF
d_call: NA; j_call: TRBJ1-1; clone_size: few; v_call: TRBV5-6; cdr3_nt: TGTGCCAGCACTCAAACAGGGAACACTGAAGCTTTCTTT; cdr3_aa: CASTQTGNTEAFF